This TCR beta chain is drawn from a study of blood T cell repertoires in COVID-19. Study-wide context: Sites in the United States, Italy and Spain provided acute and convalescent COVID-19 samples.

This clone was found once. Sequenced by immunoSEQ multiplex PCR; TCRdb stores in-frame clones only, minus some. The table has a few hundred thousand clones, around 89% seen once. There are 12 residues in the CDR3. V lost 11 bases and J 5 bases, leaving 13 bases between the germline ends. Germline-derived CDR1 and CDR2 are LNHDA and SQIVND (reference sequence). Specimen: PBMCs or T cells enriched from blood (not recorded which). The J gene is TRBJ1-3, the V gene TRBV19; D uncertain. This receptor was identified in a man aged 40-50 years who had recovered from COVID-19. The chain's CDR3 is CAAGLTRNTIYF. The CDR3 DNA sequence: TGTGCCGCGGGCTTAACTCGAAACACCATATATTTT.